The sequence of this T cell receptor beta chain was determined in a study of T cell repertoires in cytomegalovirus infection. Overall study context: CMV epitopes used comprised recently identified HLA-C-restricted ones and well-studied HLA-B-restricted ones. A matching HLA type, together with CMV infection, was signaled by public TCR beta signatures.

There are a few counts of this clonotype. Its antigen is not identified. One entry per CDR3 protein, called by TCRdb with MiXCR from the reads. Of around 430,000 distinct CDR3 sequences in the sample, approximately 42% were seen once. This CDR3 is 14 amino acids long. V gave up 7 bases and J gave up 0 bases, with 10 bases separating them. Overall study results and limits: There were HLA-C-restricted CMV-specific TCR beta clonotypes dominating the ex vivo response.

The V gene is TRBV12-3 or TRBV12-4, the J gene TRBJ2-1, with D possibly matching TRBD2 (5 bases). The clonotype originates from a human donor in good health (CMV status not recorded). Some clones in this sample may be carry-over from other donors' samples. Material: cultured PBMCs, obtained from culture after CMV antigen stimulation. In nucleotides, the CDR3 is TGTGCCAGCACAAGCGGACCCTCCTACAATGAGCAGTTCTTC. Protein product: CASTSGPSYNEQFF.